This T cell receptor (beta chain) was found in a study of blood T cell repertoires in COVID-19. Study as a whole: PBMCs, B-cell-depleted T cells, or T cells provided the cDNA or gDNA that made up the material.

CDR3 length: 13 amino acids. Germline V gene data show CDR1 as ENHRY and CDR2 as SYGVKD. Deletions cut 4 bases from V and 3 bases from J, with 9 bases between. The protocol was immunoSEQ multiplex PCR, while the TCRdb copy is restricted to in-frame clones and leaves out a portion. In the table there are nearly 55,000 clones, 90% to 95% of which are singletons. The source material was peripheral blood. This sequence joins TRBV10-3 and TRBJ1-1; tentative D call: TRBD1 (6 bases). The clonotype originates from a woman aged 55-70 years with active or convalescent COVID-19. CDR3 nucleotide sequence: TGTGCCATCAGTGTGGGGGGGCACACTGAAGCTTTCTTT. It codes for CAISVGGHTEAFF.